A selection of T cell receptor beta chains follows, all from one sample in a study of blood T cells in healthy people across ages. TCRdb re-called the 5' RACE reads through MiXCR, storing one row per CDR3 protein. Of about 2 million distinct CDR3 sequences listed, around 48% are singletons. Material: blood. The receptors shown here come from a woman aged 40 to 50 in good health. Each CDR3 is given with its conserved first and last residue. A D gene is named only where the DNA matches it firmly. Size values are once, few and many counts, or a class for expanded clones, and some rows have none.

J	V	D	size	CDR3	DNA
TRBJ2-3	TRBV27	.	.	CASSLSRTISTDTQYF	TGTGCCAGCAGCTTATCAAGAACTATTAGCACAGATACGCAGTATTTT
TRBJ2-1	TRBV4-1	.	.	CASTWDSHSYNEQFF	TGCGCCAGCACCTGGGACTCCCACTCCTACAATGAGCAGTTCTTC
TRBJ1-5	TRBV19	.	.	CASSYGSLGNQPQHF	TGTGCCAGTAGTTACGGGAGCCTTGGGAATCAGCCCCAGCATTTT
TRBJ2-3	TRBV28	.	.	CASSPTPSSRTQYF	TGTGCCAGCAGTCCCACTCCCTCTAGCAGAACGCAGTATTTT
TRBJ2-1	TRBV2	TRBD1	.	CASSEGTGVSYNEQFF	TGTGCCAGCAGTGAAGGGACAGGGGTCTCCTACAATGAGCAGTTCTTC
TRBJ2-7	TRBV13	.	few	CASSTRDLKDEQYF	TGTGCCAGCAGTACCAGAGACCTGAAGGACGAGCAGTACTTC
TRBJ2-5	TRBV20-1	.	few	CRAGAETQYF	TGCAGGGCTGGGGCGGAGACCCAGTACTTC
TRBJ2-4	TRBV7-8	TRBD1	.	CASSSAGTGGFQNIQYF	TGTGCCAGCAGCTCGGCAGGAACAGGGGGTTTCCAAAACATTCAGTACTTC
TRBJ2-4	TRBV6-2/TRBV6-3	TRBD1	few	CASGEQGPIAKNIQYF	TGTGCCAGCGGCGAACAGGGGCCGATAGCCAAAAACATTCAGTACTTC
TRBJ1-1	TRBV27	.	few	CASSYLGVAEAFF	TGTGCCAGCAGTTATTTGGGGGTCGCTGAAGCTTTCTTT
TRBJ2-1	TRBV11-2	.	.	CASSLERTPLWDEQFF	TGTGCCAGCAGCTTAGAAAGAACCCCACTTTGGGATGAGCAGTTCTTC
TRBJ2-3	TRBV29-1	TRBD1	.	CSVEKTGTVDYTQYF	TGCAGCGTTGAAAAAACCGGGACAGTTGACTATACGCAGTATTTT
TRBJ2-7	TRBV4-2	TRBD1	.	CASSPVDRDRATHEQYF	TGTGCCAGCAGCCCAGTCGACCGGGACAGGGCCACCCACGAGCAGTACTTC
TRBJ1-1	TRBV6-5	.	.	CASRPSAGQIGTEAFF	TGTGCCAGCAGACCGTCAGCGGGACAAATAGGCACTGAAGCTTTCTTT
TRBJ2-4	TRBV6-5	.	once	CASSLGSNSLAKNIQYF	TGTGCCAGCAGTTTAGGGTCGAATAGCTTAGCCAAAAACATTCAGTACTTC
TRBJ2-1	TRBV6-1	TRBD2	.	CASSETGLAVLAGLRSYNEQFF	TGTGCCAGCAGTGAGACAGGGTTGGCGGTTCTAGCGGGGTTACGTTCCTACAATGAGCAGTTCTTC
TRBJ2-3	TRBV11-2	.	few	CASSLVPGTNKFSTDTQYF	TGTGCCAGCAGTTTAGTTCCCGGGACAAATAAGTTTAGCACAGATACGCAGTATTTT
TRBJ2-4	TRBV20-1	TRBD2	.	CSARWLAGVEDIQYF	TGCAGTGCTAGGTGGCTAGCGGGGGTAGAGGACATTCAGTACTTC
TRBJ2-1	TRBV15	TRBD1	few	CATSRQGEQFF	TGTGCCACCAGCCGACAGGGAGAGCAGTTCTTC
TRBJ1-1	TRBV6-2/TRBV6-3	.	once	CASSSVGDTEAFF	TGTGCCAGCAGTTCGGTGGGGGACACTGAAGCTTTCTTT
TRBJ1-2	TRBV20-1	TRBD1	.	CSAMTGTGAYGYTF	TGCAGTGCTATGACCGGGACAGGTGCTTATGGCTACACCTTC
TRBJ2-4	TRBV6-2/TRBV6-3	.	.	CASSLTTPALNIQYF	TGTGCCAGCAGTCTCACGACTCCCGCTCTAAACATTCAGTACTTC
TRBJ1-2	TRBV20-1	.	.	CSARPGSSNYGYTF	TGCAGTGCTAGGCCTGGGTCTAGCAACTATGGCTACACCTTC
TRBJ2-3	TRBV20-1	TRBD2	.	CSAHTDLAGAHDTQYF	TGCAGTGCCCACACCGACTTAGCGGGGGCGCACGATACGCAGTATTTT
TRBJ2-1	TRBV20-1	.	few	CSARGQNRVYNEQFF	TGCAGTGCTAGAGGTCAAAATCGGGTCTACAATGAGCAGTTCTTC
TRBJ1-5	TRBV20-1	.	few	CSARDRQSGVKNQPQHF	TGCAGTGCTAGAGATAGGCAATCAGGGGTAAAGAATCAGCCCCAGCATTTT
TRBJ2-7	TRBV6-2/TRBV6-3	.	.	CASTSGFTYEQYF	TGTGCCAGCACGTCAGGTTTCACCTACGAGCAGTACTTC
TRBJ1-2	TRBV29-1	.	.	CSVEYMAAYNYGYTF	TGCAGCGTTGAGTATATGGCAGCCTATAACTATGGCTACACCTTC
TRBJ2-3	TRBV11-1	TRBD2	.	CASSLAPTSGGEDTQYF	TGTGCCAGCAGCTTAGCCCCGACTAGCGGGGGGGAAGATACGCAGTATTTT